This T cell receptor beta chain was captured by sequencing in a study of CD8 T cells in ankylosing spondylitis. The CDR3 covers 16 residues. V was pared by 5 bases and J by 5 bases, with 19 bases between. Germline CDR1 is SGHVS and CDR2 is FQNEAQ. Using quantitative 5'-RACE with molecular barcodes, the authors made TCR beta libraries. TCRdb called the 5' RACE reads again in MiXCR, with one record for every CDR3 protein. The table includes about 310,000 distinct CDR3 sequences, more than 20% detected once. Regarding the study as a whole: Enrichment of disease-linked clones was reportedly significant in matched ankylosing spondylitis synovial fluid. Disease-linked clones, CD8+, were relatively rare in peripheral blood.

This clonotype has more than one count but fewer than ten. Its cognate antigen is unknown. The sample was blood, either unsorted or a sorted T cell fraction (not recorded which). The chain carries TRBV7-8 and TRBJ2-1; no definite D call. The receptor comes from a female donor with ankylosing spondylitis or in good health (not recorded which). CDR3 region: CASSPAAPRVHNEQFF. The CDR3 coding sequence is TGTGCCAGCAGCCCTGCCGCGCCCCGGGTCCACAATGAGCAGTTCTTC. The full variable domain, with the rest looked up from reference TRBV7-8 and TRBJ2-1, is GAGVSQSPRYKVAKRGQDVALRCDPISGHVSLFWYQQALGQGPEFLTYFQNEAQLDKSGLPSDRFFAERPEGSVSTLKIQRTQQEDSAVYLCASSPAAPRVHNEQFFGPGTRLTVL.